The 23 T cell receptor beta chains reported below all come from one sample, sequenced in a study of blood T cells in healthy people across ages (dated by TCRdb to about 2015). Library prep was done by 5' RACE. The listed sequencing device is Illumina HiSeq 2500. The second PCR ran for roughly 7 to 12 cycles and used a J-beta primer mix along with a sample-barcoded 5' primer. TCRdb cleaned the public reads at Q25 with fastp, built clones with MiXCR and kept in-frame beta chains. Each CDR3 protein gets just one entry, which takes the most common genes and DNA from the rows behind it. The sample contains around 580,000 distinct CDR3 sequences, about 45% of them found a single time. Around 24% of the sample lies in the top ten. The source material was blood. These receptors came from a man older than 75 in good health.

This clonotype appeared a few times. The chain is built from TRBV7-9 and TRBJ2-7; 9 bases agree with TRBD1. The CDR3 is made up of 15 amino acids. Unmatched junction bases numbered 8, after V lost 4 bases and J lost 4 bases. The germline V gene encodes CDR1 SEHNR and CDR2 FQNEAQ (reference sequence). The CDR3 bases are TGTGCCAGCAGCTCCCACGGACAGGGGTTTTACGAGCAGTACTTC. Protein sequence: CASSSHGQGFYEQYF.

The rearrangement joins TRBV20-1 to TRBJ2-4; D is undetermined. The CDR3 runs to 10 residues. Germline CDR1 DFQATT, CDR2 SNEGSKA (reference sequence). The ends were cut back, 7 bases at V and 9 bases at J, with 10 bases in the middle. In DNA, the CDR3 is TGCAGTGTTTGGAAGGGCATTCAGTACTTC. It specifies CSVWKGIQYF.

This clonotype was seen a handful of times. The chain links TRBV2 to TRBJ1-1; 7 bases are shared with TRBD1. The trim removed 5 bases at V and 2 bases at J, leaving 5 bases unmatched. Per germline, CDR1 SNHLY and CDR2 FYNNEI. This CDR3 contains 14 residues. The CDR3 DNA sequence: TGTGCCAGCAGTTCGGACAGGTCCAACACTGAAGCTTTCTTT. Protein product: CASSSDRSNTEAFF.

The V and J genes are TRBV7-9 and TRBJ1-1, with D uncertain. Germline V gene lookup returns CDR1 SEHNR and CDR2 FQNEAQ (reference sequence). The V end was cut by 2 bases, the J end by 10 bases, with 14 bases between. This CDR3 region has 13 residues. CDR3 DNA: TGTGCCAGCAGCTTAAGTTCCCAGTTGAGAGCTTTCTTT. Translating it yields CASSLSSQLRAFF.

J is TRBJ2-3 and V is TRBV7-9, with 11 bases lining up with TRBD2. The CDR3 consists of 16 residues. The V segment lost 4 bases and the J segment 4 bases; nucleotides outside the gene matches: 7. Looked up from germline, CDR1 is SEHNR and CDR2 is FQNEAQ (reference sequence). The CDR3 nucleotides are TGTGCCAGCAGCTCCTCCCTGGGACTAGCGGCAGATACGCAGTATTTT. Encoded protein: CASSSSLGLAADTQYF.

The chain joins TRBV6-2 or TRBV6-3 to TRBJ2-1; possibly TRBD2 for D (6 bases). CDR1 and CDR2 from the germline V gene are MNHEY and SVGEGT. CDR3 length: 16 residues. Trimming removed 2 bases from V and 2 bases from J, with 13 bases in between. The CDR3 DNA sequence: TGTGCCAGCAGTTACGAGGGCGGAGGGCCCTACAATGAGCAGTTCTTC. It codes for CASSYEGGGPYNEQFF.

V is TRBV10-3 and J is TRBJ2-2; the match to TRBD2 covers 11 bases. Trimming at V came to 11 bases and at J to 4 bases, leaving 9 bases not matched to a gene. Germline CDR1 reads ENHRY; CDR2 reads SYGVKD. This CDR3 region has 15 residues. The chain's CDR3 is CASRSSGRPTGELFF. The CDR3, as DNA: TGTGCCTCAAGATCTAGCGGGAGGCCCACCGGGGAGCTGTTTTTT.

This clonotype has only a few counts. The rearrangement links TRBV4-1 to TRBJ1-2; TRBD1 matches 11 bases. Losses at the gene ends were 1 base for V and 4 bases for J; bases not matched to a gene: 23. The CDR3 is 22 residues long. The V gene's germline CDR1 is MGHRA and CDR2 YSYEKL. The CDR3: CASSQGRPFSGTGGRVSYGYTF. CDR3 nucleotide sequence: TGCGCCAGCAGCCAAGGCCGGCCTTTTTCCGGGACAGGGGGGCGGGTATCCTATGGCTACACCTTC.

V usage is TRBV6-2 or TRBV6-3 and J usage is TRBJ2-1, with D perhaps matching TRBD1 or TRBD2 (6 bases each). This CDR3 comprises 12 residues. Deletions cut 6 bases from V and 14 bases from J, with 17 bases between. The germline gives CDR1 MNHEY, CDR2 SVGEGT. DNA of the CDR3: TGTGCCAGCAGCCTTCAGGGTAGGGGGGAGTTCTTC. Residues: CASSLQGRGEFF.

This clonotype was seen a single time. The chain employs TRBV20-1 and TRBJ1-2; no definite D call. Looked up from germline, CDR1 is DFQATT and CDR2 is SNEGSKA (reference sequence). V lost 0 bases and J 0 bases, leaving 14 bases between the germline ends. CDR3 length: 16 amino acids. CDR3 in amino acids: CSARDRSGYSNYGYTF. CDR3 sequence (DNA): TGCAGTGCTAGAGATCGTAGCGGCTATTCTAACTATGGCTACACCTTC.

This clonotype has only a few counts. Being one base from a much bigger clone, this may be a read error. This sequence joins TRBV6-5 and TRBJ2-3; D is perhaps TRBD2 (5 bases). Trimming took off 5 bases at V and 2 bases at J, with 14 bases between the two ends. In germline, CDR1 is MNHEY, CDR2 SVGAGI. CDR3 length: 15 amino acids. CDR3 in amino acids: CASSRFGSYTDTQYF. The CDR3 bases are TGTGCCAGCAGTCGCTTTGGGAGTTACACAGATACGCAGTATTTT.

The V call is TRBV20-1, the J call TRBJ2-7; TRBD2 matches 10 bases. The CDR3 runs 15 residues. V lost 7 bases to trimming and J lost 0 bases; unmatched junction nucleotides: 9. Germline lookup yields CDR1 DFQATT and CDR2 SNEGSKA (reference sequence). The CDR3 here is CSGAPRTSGSYEQYF. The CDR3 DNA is TGCAGTGGAGCCCCCAGGACTAGCGGCTCCTACGAGCAGTACTTC.

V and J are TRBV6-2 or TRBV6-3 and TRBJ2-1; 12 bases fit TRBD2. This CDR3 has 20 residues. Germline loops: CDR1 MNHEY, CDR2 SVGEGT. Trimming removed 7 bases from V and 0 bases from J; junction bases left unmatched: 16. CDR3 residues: CASTYNRASGRVSSYNEQFF. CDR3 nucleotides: TGTGCCAGCACCTACAACCGAGCTAGCGGGAGGGTCAGCTCCTACAATGAGCAGTTCTTC.

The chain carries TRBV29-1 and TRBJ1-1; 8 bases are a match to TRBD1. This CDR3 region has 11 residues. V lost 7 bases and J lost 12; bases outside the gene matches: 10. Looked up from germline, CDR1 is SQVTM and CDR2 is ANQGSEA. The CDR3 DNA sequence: TGCAGCGCTAGGACAGGGAGTAAAACTTTCTTT. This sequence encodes CSARTGSKTFF.

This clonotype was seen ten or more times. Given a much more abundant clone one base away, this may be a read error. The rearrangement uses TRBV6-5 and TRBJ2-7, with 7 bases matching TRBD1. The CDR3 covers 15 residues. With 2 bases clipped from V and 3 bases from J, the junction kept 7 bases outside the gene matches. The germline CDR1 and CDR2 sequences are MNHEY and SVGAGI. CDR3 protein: CASSYARDSNYEQYF. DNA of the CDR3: TGTGCCAGCAGTTACGCCCGGGACAGTAACTACGAGCAGTACTTC.

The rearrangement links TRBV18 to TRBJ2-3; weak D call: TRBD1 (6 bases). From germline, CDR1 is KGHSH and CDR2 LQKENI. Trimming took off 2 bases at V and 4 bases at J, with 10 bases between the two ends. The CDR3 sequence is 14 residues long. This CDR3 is CASSPSQGSDTQYF. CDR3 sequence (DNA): TGTGCCAGCTCACCATCACAGGGTTCAGATACGCAGTATTTT.

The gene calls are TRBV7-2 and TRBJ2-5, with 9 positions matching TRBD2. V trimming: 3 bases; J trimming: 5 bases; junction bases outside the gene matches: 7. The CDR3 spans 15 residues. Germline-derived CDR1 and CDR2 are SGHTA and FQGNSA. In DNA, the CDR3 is TGTGCCAGCAGCTTCAGCCCGGGACTAGCCGAGACCCAGTACTTC. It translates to CASSFSPGLAETQYF.

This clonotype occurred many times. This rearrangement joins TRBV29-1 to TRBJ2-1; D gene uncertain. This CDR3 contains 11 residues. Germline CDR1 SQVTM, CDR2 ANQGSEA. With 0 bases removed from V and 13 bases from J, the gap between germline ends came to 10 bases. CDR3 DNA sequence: TGCAGCGTTGAAGAGGGCTTCCCCCAGTTCTTC. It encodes CSVEEGFPQFF.

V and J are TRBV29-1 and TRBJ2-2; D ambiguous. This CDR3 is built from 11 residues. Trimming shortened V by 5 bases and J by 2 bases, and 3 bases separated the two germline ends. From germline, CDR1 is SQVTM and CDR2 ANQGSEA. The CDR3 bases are TGCAGCGTTTCCAACACCGGGGAGCTGTTTTTT. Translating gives CSVSNTGELFF.

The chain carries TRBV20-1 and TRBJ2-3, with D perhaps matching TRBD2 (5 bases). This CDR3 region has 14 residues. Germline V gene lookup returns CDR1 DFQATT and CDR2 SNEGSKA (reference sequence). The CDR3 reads CGGIASRGTDTQYF. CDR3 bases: TGCGGTGGAATAGCGTCTAGGGGCACAGATACGCAGTATTTT.

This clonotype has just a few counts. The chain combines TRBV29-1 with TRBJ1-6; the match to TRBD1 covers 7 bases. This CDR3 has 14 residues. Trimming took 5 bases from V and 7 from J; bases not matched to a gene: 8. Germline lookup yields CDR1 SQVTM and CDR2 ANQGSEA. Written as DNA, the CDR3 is TGCAGCGTTTCCGGCCCGGGACAGAATTCACCCCTCCACTTT. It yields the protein CSVSGPGQNSPLHF.

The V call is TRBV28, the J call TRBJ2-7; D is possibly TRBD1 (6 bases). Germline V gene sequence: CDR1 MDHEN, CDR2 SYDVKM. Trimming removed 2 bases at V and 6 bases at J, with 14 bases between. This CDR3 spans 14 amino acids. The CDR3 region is CASSLGQIDSEQYF. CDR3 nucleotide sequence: TGTGCCAGCAGTTTAGGACAGATCGACAGCGAGCAGTACTTC.

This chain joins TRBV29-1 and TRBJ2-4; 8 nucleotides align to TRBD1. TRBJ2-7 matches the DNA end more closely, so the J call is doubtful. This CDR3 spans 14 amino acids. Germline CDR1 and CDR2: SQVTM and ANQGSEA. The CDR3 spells CSAGGDRFSYEQYF. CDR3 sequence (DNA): TGCAGCGCTGGAGGGGACAGGTTCTCCTACGAGCAGTACTTC.